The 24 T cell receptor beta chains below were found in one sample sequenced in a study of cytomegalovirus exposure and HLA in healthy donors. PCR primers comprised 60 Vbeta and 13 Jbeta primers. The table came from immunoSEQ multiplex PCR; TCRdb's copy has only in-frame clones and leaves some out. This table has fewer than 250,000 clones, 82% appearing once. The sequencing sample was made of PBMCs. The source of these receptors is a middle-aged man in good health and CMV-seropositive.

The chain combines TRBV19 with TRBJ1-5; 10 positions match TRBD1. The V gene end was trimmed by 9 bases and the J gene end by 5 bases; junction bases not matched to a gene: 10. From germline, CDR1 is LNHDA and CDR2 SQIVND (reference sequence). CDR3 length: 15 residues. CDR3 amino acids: CASPKSGTGDQPQHF. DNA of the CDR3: TGTGCCAGCCCGAAATCGGGGACAGGGGATCAGCCCCAGCATTTT.

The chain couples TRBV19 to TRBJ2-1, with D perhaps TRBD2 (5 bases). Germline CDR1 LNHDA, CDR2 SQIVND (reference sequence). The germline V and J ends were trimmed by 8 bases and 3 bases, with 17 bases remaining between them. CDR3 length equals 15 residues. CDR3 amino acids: CASSNRADFYNEQFF. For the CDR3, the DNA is TGTGCCAGTTCCAACAGAGCGGACTTCTACAATGAGCAGTTCTTC.

The CDR3 here is CASSFRGGQETQYF. CDR3 bases: TGTGCCAGCAGCTTCAGGGGCGGTCAAGAGACCCAGTACTTC. The chain couples TRBV5-6 to TRBJ2-5; TRBD1 might be the D (6 bases). With 2 bases removed from V and 2 bases from J, the gap between germline ends came to 10 bases. This CDR3 is built from 14 residues. Germline V lookup: CDR1 SGHDT, CDR2 YYEEEE.

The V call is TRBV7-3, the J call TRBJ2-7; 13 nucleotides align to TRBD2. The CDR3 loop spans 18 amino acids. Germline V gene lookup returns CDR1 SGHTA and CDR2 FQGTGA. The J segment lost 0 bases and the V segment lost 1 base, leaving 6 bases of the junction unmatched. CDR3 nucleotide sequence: TGTGCCAGCAGCTTAAAGGGACTAGCGGGAAAAAGCTCCTACGAGCAGTACGTC. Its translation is CASSLKGLAGKSSYEQYV.

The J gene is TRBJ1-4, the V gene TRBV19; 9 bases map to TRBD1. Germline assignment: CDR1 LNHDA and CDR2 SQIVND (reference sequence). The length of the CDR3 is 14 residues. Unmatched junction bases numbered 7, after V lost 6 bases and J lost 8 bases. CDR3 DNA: TGTGCCAGTAGAGCACAGGGGGCGGGAGAAAAACTGTTTTTT. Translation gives CASRAQGAGEKLFF.

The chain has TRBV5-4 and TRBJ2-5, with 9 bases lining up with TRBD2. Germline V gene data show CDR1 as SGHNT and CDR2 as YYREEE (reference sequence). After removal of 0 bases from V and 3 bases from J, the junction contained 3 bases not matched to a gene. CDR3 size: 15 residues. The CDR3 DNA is TGTGCCAGCAGCTTGGTTCTAGCGGGGAAAGAGACCCAGTACTTC. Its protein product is CASSLVLAGKETQYF.

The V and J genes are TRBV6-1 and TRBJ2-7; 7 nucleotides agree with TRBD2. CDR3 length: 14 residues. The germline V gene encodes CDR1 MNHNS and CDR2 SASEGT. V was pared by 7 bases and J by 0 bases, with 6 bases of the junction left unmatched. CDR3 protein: CASKLAPHSYEQYF. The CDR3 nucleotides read TGTGCCAGCAAACTAGCGCCCCACTCCTACGAGCAGTACTTC.

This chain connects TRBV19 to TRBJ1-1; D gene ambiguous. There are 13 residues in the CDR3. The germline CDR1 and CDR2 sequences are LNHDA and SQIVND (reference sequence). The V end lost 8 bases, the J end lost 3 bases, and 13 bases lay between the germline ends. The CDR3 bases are TGTGCCAGTGGGCGAAGGGAGGACACTGAAGCTTTCTTT. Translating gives CASGRREDTEAFF.

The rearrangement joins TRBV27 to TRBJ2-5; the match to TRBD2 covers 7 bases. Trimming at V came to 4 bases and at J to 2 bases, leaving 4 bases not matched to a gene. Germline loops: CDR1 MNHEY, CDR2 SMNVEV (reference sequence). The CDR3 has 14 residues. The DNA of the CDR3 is TGTGCCAGCAGTTCCCCGGGACTACAAGAGACCCAGTACTTC. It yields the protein CASSSPGLQETQYF.

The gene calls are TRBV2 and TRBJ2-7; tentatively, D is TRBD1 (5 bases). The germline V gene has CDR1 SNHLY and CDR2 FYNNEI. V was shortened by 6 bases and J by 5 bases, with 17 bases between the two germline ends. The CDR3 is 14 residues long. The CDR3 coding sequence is TGTGCCAGCAGCCCAGGGTCATGGTTGGACGAGCAGTACTTC. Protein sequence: CASSPGSWLDEQYF.

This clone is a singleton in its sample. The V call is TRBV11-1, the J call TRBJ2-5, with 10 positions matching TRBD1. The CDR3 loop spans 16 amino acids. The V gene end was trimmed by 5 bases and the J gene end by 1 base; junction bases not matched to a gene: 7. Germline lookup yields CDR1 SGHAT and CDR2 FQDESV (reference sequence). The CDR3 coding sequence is TGTGCCAGCAGCCCGAGGACAGGGGGAGGCCAAGAGACCCAGTACTTC. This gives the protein CASSPRTGGGQETQYF. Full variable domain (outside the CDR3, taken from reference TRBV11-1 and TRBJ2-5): EAEVAQSPRYKITEKSQAVAFWCDPISGHATLYWYRQILGQGPELLVQFQDESVVDDSQLPKDRFSAERLKGVDSTLKIQPAELGDSAMYLCASSPRTGGGQETQYFGPGTRLLVL.

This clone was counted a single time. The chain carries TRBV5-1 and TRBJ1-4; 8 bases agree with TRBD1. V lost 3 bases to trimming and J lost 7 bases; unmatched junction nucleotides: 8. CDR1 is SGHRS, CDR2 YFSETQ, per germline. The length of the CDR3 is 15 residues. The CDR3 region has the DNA TGCGCCAGCAGCTGGACAGGGCTTCTTCGTGAAAAACTGTTTTTT. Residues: CASSWTGLLREKLFF.

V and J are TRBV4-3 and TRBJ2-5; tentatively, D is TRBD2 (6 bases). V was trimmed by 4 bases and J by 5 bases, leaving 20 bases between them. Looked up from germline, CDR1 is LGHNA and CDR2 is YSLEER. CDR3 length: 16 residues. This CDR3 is CASSPGLGGLQETQYF. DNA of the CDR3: TGCGCCAGCAGCCCCGGACTTGGGGGGTTGCAGGAGACCCAGTACTTC.

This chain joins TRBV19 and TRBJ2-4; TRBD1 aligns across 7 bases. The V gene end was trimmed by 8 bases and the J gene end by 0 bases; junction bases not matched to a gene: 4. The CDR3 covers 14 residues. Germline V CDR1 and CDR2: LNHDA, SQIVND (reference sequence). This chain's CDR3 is CASGDRLAKNIQYF. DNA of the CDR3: TGTGCCAGTGGGGACAGATTAGCCAAAAACATTCAGTACTTC.

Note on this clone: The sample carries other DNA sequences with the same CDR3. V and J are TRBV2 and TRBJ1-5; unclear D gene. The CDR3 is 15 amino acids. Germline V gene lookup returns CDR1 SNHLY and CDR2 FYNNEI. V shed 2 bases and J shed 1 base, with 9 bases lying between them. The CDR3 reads CASSETAGSNQPQHF. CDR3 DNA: TGTGCCAGCAGTGAAACGGCGGGGAGCAATCAGCCCCAGCATTTT.

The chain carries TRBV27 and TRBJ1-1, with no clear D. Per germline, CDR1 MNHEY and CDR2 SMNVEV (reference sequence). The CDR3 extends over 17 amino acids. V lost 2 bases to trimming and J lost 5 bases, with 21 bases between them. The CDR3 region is CASSLRSKAGSWTEAFF. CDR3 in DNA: TGTGCCAGCAGTTTACGCTCCAAAGCGGGGAGTTGGACTGAAGCTTTCTTT.

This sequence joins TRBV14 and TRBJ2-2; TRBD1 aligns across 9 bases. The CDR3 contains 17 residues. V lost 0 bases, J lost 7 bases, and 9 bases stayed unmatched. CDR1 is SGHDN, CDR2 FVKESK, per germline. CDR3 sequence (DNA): TGTGCCAGCAGCCAAGATTGGCACAGGGGGCGCATCGGGGAGCTGTTTTTT. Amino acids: CASSQDWHRGRIGELFF.

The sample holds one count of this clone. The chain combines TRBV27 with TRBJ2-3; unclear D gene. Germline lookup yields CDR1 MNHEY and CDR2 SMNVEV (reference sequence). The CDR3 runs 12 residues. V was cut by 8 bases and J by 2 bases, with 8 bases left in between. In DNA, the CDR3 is TGTGCCAGCGCTGGAGCCACAGATACGCAGTATTTT. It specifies CASAGATDTQYF.

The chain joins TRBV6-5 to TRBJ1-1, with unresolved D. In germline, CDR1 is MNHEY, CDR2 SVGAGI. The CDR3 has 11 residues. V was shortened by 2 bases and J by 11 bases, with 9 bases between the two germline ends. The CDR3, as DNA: TGTGCCAGCAGTTACCGGGGAGGGGCTTTCTTT. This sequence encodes CASSYRGGAFF.

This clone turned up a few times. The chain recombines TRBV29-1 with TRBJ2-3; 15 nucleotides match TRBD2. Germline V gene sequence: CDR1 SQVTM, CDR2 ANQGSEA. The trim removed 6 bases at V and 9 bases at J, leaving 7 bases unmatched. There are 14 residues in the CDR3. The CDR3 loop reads CSVTGLAGGSTQYF. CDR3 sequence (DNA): TGCAGCGTGACCGGACTAGCGGGAGGGAGCACGCAGTATTTT.

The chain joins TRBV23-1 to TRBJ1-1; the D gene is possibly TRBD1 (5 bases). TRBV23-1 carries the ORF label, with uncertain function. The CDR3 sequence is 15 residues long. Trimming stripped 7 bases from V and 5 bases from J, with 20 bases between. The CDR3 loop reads CASTPAGLLGTEAFF. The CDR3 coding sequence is TGCGCCAGCACACCCGCAGGGCTTCTCGGGACTGAAGCTTTCTTT.

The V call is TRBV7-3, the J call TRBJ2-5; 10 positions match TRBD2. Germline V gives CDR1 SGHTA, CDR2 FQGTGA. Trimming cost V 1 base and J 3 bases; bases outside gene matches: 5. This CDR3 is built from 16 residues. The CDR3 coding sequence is TGTGCCAGCAGCTTAATGGGGACTAGCGCCGAAGAGACCCAGTACTTC. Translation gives CASSLMGTSAEETQYF.

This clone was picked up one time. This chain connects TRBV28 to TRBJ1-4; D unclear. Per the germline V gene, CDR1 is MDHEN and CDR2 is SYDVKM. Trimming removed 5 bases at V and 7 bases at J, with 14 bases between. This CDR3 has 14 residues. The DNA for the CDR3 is TGTGCCAGCAGTCAACTCCCTTTTCGTGAAAAACTGTTTTTT. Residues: CASSQLPFREKLFF.

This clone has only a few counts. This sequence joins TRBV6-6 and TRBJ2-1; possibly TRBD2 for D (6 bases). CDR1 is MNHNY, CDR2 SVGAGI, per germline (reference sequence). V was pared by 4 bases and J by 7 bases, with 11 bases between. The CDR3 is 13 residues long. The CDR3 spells CASSFWGVNEQFF. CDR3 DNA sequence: TGTGCCAGCAGTTTTTGGGGGGTTAATGAGCAGTTCTTC.